The sequence of this T cell receptor (beta chain) was determined in a study of blood T cell repertoires in COVID-19. Per the original methods: Reference gene primer amplification gave nucleated cell count estimates. The data were produced by immunoSEQ multiplex PCR, yet TCRdb's version contains in-frame clones alone and is incomplete. V and J calls and clone size are those listed in that table; D and trimming were worked out from the DNA. The sample lists 110,000 or so clones, 85% occurring once. The V gene lost 0 bases and the J gene lost 0 bases, with 17 bases spanning the gap. Germline CDR1 PRHDT, CDR2 FYEKMQ (reference sequence). This CDR3 comprises 19 residues.

The specimen was peripheral blood. The chain recombines TRBV13 with TRBJ2-2, with a tentative D call TRBD1 (6 bases). The receptor comes from a man aged 45 to 65 with acute or convalescent COVID-19. CDR3 loop: CASSLGAGAIISNTGELFF. The CDR3, as DNA: TGTGCCAGCAGCTTAGGGGCAGGGGCAATAATTTCGAACACCGGGGAGCTGTTTTTT.